This is a list of T cell receptor beta chains from one sample in a study of T cell responses to AZD1222 COVID-19 vaccine. Sequencing used immunoSEQ multiplex PCR; TCRdb keeps in-frame clones, though not all of them. The data contain 100,000 to 150,000 clones, approximately 88% of them singletons. The specimen comprised peripheral blood, sampled on day 0 of AZD1222 vaccination. These receptors were taken from an adult in good health. The CDR3 runs from the conserved cysteine through the conserved F or W. Fields, in order: J gene, D gene, clone size, V gene, CDR3 length, CDR3 protein, CDR3 DNA. D genes are given only for firm matches. Size values are once, few and many counts, or a class for expanded clones, and some rows have none.

J gene: TRBJ2-1
D gene: TRBD2
clone size: .
V gene: TRBV5-4
CDR3 length: 16
CDR3 protein: CASSSLAGEDFGEQFF
CDR3 DNA: TGTGCCAGCAGCTCCCTGGCGGGAGAGGATTTTGGTGAGCAGTTCTTC

J gene: TRBJ1-1
D gene: TRBD1
clone size: few
V gene: TRBV27
CDR3 length: 15
CDR3 protein: CASSLTGQRNTEAFF
CDR3 DNA: TGTGCCAGCAGCCTTACGGGACAGAGGAACACTGAAGCTTTCTTT

J gene: TRBJ2-7
D gene: TRBD1
clone size: .
V gene: TRBV18
CDR3 length: 15
CDR3 protein: CASSGGTGGIDEQYF
CDR3 DNA: TGTGCCAGCTCAGGGGGGACAGGGGGAATCGACGAGCAGTACTTC

J gene: TRBJ1-2
D gene: .
clone size: .
V gene: TRBV5-6
CDR3 length: 14
CDR3 protein: CASSFSQGIYGYTF
CDR3 DNA: TGTGCCAGCAGCTTCTCCCAGGGGATTTATGGCTACACCTTC

J gene: TRBJ1-2
D gene: .
clone size: .
V gene: TRBV5-4
CDR3 length: 13
CDR3 protein: CASSIPGKGGYTF
CDR3 DNA: TGTGCCAGCAGCATACCCGGGAAGGGAGGCTACACCTTC

J gene: TRBJ2-6
D gene: .
clone size: .
V gene: TRBV5-1
CDR3 length: 14
CDR3 protein: CASSLSLGANVLTF
CDR3 DNA: TGCGCCAGCAGCTTGTCACTGGGGGCCAACGTCCTGACTTTC

J gene: TRBJ1-3
D gene: .
clone size: once
V gene: TRBV11-2
CDR3 length: 13
CDR3 protein: CASSLEIRNTIYF
CDR3 DNA: TGTGCCAGCAGCTTAGAAATTAGAAACACCATATATTTT

J gene: TRBJ1-5
D gene: .
clone size: .
V gene: TRBV5-1
CDR3 length: 13
CDR3 protein: CASSLDGHQPQHF
CDR3 DNA: TGCGCCAGCAGCTTAGACGGGCATCAGCCCCAGCATTTT

J gene: TRBJ1-5
D gene: .
clone size: .
V gene: TRBV30
CDR3 length: 14
CDR3 protein: CAWSVQTYNQPQHF
CDR3 DNA: TGTGCCTGGAGTGTACAAACCTATAATCAGCCCCAGCATTTT

J gene: TRBJ1-2
D gene: .
clone size: .
V gene: TRBV12-5
CDR3 length: 14
CDR3 protein: CASGLFTGSYGYTF
CDR3 DNA: TGTGCTAGTGGTTTGTTTACAGGATCCTATGGCTACACCTTC

J gene: TRBJ2-2
D gene: TRBD2
clone size: .
V gene: TRBV7-6
CDR3 length: 17
CDR3 protein: CASSLDLWTSGHRELFF
CDR3 DNA: TGTGCCAGCAGCTTAGATCTTTGGACTAGCGGCCACCGGGAGCTGTTTTTT

J gene: TRBJ1-5
D gene: TRBD1
clone size: .
V gene: TRBV10-3
CDR3 length: 13
CDR3 protein: CAISGDRDQPQHF
CDR3 DNA: TGTGCCATCAGCGGGGACAGGGATCAGCCCCAGCATTTT

J gene: TRBJ2-7
D gene: TRBD2
clone size: .
V gene: TRBV2
CDR3 length: 11
CDR3 protein: CASSLAGEQYF
CDR3 DNA: TGTGCCAGCAGTCTAGCGGGAGAGCAGTACTTC

J gene: TRBJ2-5
D gene: TRBD2
clone size: .
V gene: TRBV7-2
CDR3 length: 14
CDR3 protein: CASSFGGGGKTQYF
CDR3 DNA: TGTGCCAGCAGCTTTGGGGGGGGAGGGAAGACCCAGTACTTC

J gene: TRBJ2-2
D gene: TRBD1
clone size: .
V gene: TRBV4-1
CDR3 length: 15
CDR3 protein: CASSLWTGDTGELFF
CDR3 DNA: TGCGCCAGCAGCCTTTGGACAGGGGACACCGGGGAGCTGTTTTTT

J gene: TRBJ1-4
D gene: TRBD1
clone size: .
V gene: TRBV30
CDR3 length: 14
CDR3 protein: CAWLTTGGGEKLFF
CDR3 DNA: TGTGCCTGGCTTACGACAGGGGGCGGTGAAAAACTGTTTTTT

J gene: TRBJ1-5
D gene: .
clone size: .
V gene: TRBV7-9
CDR3 length: 15
CDR3 protein: CASSLGGMGDQPQHF
CDR3 DNA: TGTGCCAGCAGCTTAGGAGGGATGGGGGATCAGCCCCAGCATTTT

J gene: TRBJ1-1
D gene: TRBD1
clone size: .
V gene: TRBV14
CDR3 length: 16
CDR3 protein: CASSPRTGRGDTEAFF
CDR3 DNA: TGTGCCAGCAGCCCTCGGACAGGGAGAGGGGACACTGAAGCTTTCTTT

J gene: TRBJ2-2
D gene: .
clone size: .
V gene: TRBV27
CDR3 length: 15
CDR3 protein: CASRPRGYRTGELFF
CDR3 DNA: TGTGCCAGCAGACCCCGGGGCTATCGCACCGGGGAGCTGTTTTTT

J gene: TRBJ2-5
D gene: TRBD1
clone size: .
V gene: TRBV28
CDR3 length: 14
CDR3 protein: CASSLRGRGRTQYF
CDR3 DNA: TGTGCCAGCAGTTTAAGGGGGCGTGGGCGGACCCAGTACTTC

J gene: TRBJ1-5
D gene: TRBD1
clone size: .
V gene: TRBV6-2/TRBV6-3
CDR3 length: 15
CDR3 protein: CASSHRDRGAQPQHF
CDR3 DNA: TGTGCCAGCAGTCACCGGGACAGGGGAGCTCAGCCCCAGCATTTT

J gene: TRBJ2-1
D gene: .
clone size: .
V gene: TRBV27
CDR3 length: 14
CDR3 protein: CASSLVGLPNEQFF
CDR3 DNA: TGTGCCAGCAGTCTCGTCGGACTCCCCAATGAGCAGTTCTTC

J gene: TRBJ1-1
D gene: .
clone size: .
V gene: TRBV5-1
CDR3 length: 13
CDR3 protein: CASSPTGPTEAFF
CDR3 DNA: TGCGCCAGCAGTCCTACAGGCCCGACTGAAGCTTTCTTT

J gene: TRBJ2-7
D gene: .
clone size: .
V gene: TRBV28
CDR3 length: 13
CDR3 protein: CASSLVAGFQQYF
CDR3 DNA: TGTGCCAGCAGTTTGGTGGCAGGGTTTCAGCAGTACTTC

J gene: TRBJ1-4
D gene: .
clone size: once
V gene: TRBV2
CDR3 length: 16
CDR3 protein: CASSGRGTISNEKLFF
CDR3 DNA: TGTGCCAGCAGTGGTAGGGGGACTATCTCAAATGAAAAACTGTTTTTT

J gene: TRBJ1-1
D gene: TRBD1
clone size: once
V gene: TRBV12-5
CDR3 length: 14
CDR3 protein: CASVQQGIGTEAFF
CDR3 DNA: TGTGCTAGTGTTCAACAGGGGATCGGCACTGAAGCTTTCTTT

J gene: TRBJ2-2
D gene: TRBD2
clone size: .
V gene: TRBV28
CDR3 length: 20
CDR3 protein: CASSLRMGLAGGRYTGELFF
CDR3 DNA: TGTGCCAGCAGTTTAAGGATGGGTCTAGCGGGAGGGAGGTACACCGGGGAGCTGTTTTTT

J gene: TRBJ2-5
D gene: .
clone size: .
V gene: TRBV28
CDR3 length: 15
CDR3 protein: CASSLNGVIQETQYF
CDR3 DNA: TGTGCCAGCAGTTTAAACGGGGTAATCCAAGAGACCCAGTACTTC

J gene: TRBJ2-3
D gene: .
clone size: .
V gene: TRBV6-5
CDR3 length: 14
CDR3 protein: CASSIGDSTDTQYF
CDR3 DNA: TGTGCCAGCAGCATAGGGGATAGCACAGATACGCAGTATTTT

J gene: TRBJ1-4
D gene: .
clone size: .
V gene: TRBV19
CDR3 length: 11
CDR3 protein: CASSTGDKLFF
CDR3 DNA: TGTGCCAGTAGTACAGGGGACAAACTGTTTTTT

J gene: TRBJ1-1
D gene: .
clone size: .
V gene: TRBV7-2
CDR3 length: 15
CDR3 protein: CASSAPQGRDTEAFF
CDR3 DNA: TGTGCCAGCAGCGCACCCCAGGGGCGTGACACTGAAGCTTTCTTT

J gene: TRBJ2-2
D gene: .
clone size: once
V gene: TRBV18
CDR3 length: 14
CDR3 protein: CASSPDRNTGELFF
CDR3 DNA: TGTGCCAGCTCACCAGACAGGAACACCGGGGAGCTGTTTTTT

J gene: TRBJ2-1
D gene: .
clone size: .
V gene: TRBV18
CDR3 length: 13
CDR3 protein: CASSPPSVTEQFF
CDR3 DNA: TGTGCCAGCTCACCACCCAGCGTTACTGAGCAGTTCTTC

J gene: TRBJ2-5
D gene: .
clone size: .
V gene: TRBV5-1
CDR3 length: 16
CDR3 protein: CASSRTGTQVQETQYF
CDR3 DNA: TGCGCCAGCAGCCGAACCGGGACCCAAGTCCAGGAGACCCAGTACTTC

J gene: TRBJ2-7
D gene: .
clone size: .
V gene: TRBV13
CDR3 length: 14
CDR3 protein: CASSSGTNSYEQYF
CDR3 DNA: TGTGCCAGCAGCTCCGGGACAAACTCCTACGAGCAGTACTTC

J gene: TRBJ1-4
D gene: .
clone size: .
V gene: TRBV15
CDR3 length: 16
CDR3 protein: CATSRVYGGAGEKLFF
CDR3 DNA: TGTGCCACCAGCAGAGTATATGGGGGGGCAGGAGAAAAACTGTTTTTT

J gene: TRBJ1-6
D gene: .
clone size: .
V gene: TRBV19
CDR3 length: 13
CDR3 protein: CASTPAANSPLHF
CDR3 DNA: TGTGCCAGTACCCCGGCAGCGAATTCACCCCTCCACTTT

J gene: TRBJ1-5
D gene: .
clone size: .
V gene: TRBV21-1
CDR3 length: 18
CDR3 protein: CASTSMLGQGTRDQPQHF
CDR3 DNA: TGTGCCAGCACCTCCATGCTAGGACAGGGTACTCGGGATCAGCCCCAGCATTTT